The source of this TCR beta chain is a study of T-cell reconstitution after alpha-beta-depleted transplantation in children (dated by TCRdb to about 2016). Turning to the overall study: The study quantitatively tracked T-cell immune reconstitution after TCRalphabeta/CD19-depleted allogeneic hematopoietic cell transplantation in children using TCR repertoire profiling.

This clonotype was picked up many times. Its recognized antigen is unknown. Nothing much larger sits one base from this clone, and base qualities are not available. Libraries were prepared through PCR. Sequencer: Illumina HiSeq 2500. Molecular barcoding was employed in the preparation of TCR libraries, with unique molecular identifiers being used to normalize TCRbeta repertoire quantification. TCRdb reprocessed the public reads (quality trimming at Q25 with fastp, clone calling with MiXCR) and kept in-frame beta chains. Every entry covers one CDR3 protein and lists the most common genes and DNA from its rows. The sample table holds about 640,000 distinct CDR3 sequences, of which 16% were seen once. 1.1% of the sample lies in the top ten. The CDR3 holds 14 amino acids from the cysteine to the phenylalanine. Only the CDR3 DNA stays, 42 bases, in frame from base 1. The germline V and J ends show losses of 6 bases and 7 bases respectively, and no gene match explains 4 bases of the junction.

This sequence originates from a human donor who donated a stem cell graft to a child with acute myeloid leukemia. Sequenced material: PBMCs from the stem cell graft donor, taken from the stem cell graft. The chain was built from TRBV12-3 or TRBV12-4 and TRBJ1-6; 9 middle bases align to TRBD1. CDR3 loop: CASRPDRGNSPLHF. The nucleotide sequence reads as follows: TGTGCCAGCAGACCGGACAGGGGCAATTCACCCCTCCACTTT.